The T cell receptor (beta chain) described here comes from a study of CD8 T cells in Susac syndrome (dated by TCRdb to about 2019). Context from the whole study: Among the sequenced Susac syndrome patients, 5 or 6 had clinically active disease and 8 or 9 were in clinical remission. Susac syndrome patients were therapy-naive, on corticosteroids (some also receiving IVIg), or on IVIg alone at blood withdrawal. Whether CD8+ T cell activation and differentiation in Susac syndrome was antigen driven was tested using repertoire sequencing. Study-level results and caveats: In the CD4+ T cell repertoire of Susac syndrome patients, clonal expansion was not detected. The study acknowledged that relatively few individuals were included in the TCR sequencing and HLA analysis.

CDR1 is given as SGHTA and CDR2 as FQGNSA, both from the germline V gene. From the cysteine through the phenylalanine, the CDR3 covers 14 amino acids. CDR3 DNA only is kept here, 42 bases in frame from base 1. Here V drops 2 bases and J drops 8 bases, and the junction holds 5 bases not matched to any gene. RNA was extracted using the RNeasy kit, and roughly 0.45 to 1 microgram was reverse transcribed with random hexamers. The immunoSEQ multiplex PCR assay, which covers 54 Vbeta and 13 Jbeta segments, was used to amplify TCR beta CDR3 regions. PCR amplification bias was corrected using a synthetic template baseline for primer optimization and computational correction. From the authors' description of their analysis: Only productive sequences were kept, with reads annotated to V, D and J genes according to IMGT and analyzed in immunoSEQ Analyzer. Clonality was computed as one minus Shannon entropy normalized by log2 of the number of productive unique sequences. For each patient and control, public and private clones were evaluated among the 100 most prevalent clones. Clones were defined as Susac-specific when absent from the healthy and MS cohorts, from about a thousand published viral clones and from other ImmuneACCESS disease sequences. TCRdb applied fastp at Q25 and MiXCR to the public reads, then kept only in-frame beta chains. All rows with the same CDR3 protein become a single entry with the most common DNA and genes. The V and J calls here are based on TCRdb, not the publication. The sample table lists some 160,000 distinct CDR3 sequences, 94% of them with a count of one. Of the sample, 0.12% is held by the ten largest clones.

Peripheral blood CD8+ and CD4+ T cells from healthy donors, Susac syndrome patients and multiple sclerosis patients were profiled by high-throughput TCR beta sequencing. Susac syndrome patients met recently defined diagnostic criteria for definite or probable disease. Bulk CD8+ and CD4+ T cells were purified by magnetic negative isolation, whereas CD8+ TEMRA cells were enriched by FACS. Blood was collected in EDTA tubes and processed within 24 hours, with PBMCs isolated through density gradient centrifugation. PBMCs intended for TCR sequencing were frozen in liquid nitrogen and were later thawed in a 37 degrees C water bath. The sorted or isolated CD4+, CD8+ and CD8+ TEMRA cells reached a purity of at least 90%. Regarding this clonotype: What antigen it recognizes has not been identified. Base qualities are not at hand, and no much larger clone is one base apart.

The sequence was collected from a human donor with Susac syndrome. The sequencing sample was made of CD4+ T cells from PBMCs. This chain is built from TRBV7-2 and TRBJ2-4, with TRBD1 matching 8 junction bases. In nucleotides, the sequence is TGTGCCAGCAGCTTATTGGGGGGACAGGACATTCAGTACTTC. Its protein product is CASSLLGGQDIQYF.